The 31 T cell receptor beta chains presented below share a single source sample, sequenced in a study of blood T cell repertoires in COVID-19. This table comes from immunoSEQ multiplex PCR, and its TCRdb copy is limited to in-frame clones, with some not included. The data show 280,000 or so clones, roughly 86% seen once. The sample was peripheral blood. The receptors shown here come from a woman aged 25-40 years who had recovered from COVID-19.

The chain links TRBV12-3 or TRBV12-4 to TRBJ1-4, with TRBD1 identical over 7 bases. The CDR3 has 11 amino acids. V shed 6 bases and J 8 bases; nucleotides not matched to a gene: 0. The CDR3 spells CASRTGEKLFF. CDR3 DNA sequence: TGTGCCAGCAGGACAGGGGAAAAACTGTTTTTT.

This chain connects TRBV3-1 (or the pseudogene TRBV3-2) to TRBJ1-1; maybe TRBD1 (5 bases). CDR1 is LGHDT and CDR2 is YNNKEL in the germline V gene (reference sequence). The CDR3 totals 15 residues. V was pared by 4 bases and J by 5 bases, with 17 bases between. The CDR3 nucleotides are TGTGCCAGCAGCCCCCGGGGAGGGGTGGGTACTGAAGCTTTCTTT. This codes for CASSPRGGVGTEAFF.

V usage is TRBV29-1 and J usage is TRBJ2-1; TRBD1 aligns across 7 bases. Germline V gives CDR1 SQVTM, CDR2 ANQGSEA. With V trimmed by 7 bases and J by 5 bases, 8 bases remained unmatched. The CDR3 loop spans 13 amino acids. The CDR3, as DNA: TGCAGCGGCGAGTCAGGGGGACACAATGAGCAGTTCTTC. Translating gives CSGESGGHNEQFF.

V usage is TRBV4-3 and J usage is TRBJ2-2; 8 bases agree with TRBD2. The CDR3 has 16 residues. V trimming: 1 base; J trimming: 4 bases; junction bases outside the gene matches: 5. Germline values: CDR1 LGHNA, CDR2 YSLEER. CDR3: CASSQVFLAGTGELFF. The DNA of the CDR3 is TGCGCCAGCAGCCAAGTTTTCCTAGCGGGCACCGGGGAGCTGTTTTTT.

The V and J genes are TRBV7-3 and TRBJ2-6; D may be TRBD1 (6 bases). Trimming stripped 2 bases from V and 2 bases from J, with 13 bases between. This CDR3 region has 17 residues. Germline V gives CDR1 SGHTA, CDR2 FQGTGA. The CDR3 nucleotides read TGTGCCAGCAGCTTAGACCAGGGGTCCGCTGGGGCCAACGTCCTGACTTTC. This encodes CASSLDQGSAGANVLTF.

The gene calls are TRBV7-9 and TRBJ2-1, with 7 bases matching TRBD2. Germline V gene data show CDR1 as SEHNR and CDR2 as FQNEAQ (reference sequence). The CDR3 contains 12 residues. Trimming took 5 bases from V and 9 from J; bases not matched to a gene: 4. The CDR3 protein is CASSDIAGEQFF. The DNA of the CDR3 is TGTGCCAGCAGCGATATAGCGGGTGAGCAGTTCTTC.

The chain has TRBV6-2 or TRBV6-3 and TRBJ1-6; 8 positions agree with TRBD1. The CDR3 totals 17 residues. In germline, CDR1 is MNHEY, CDR2 SVGEGT. With 2 bases clipped from V and 7 bases from J, the junction kept 10 bases outside the gene matches. CDR3 nucleotide sequence: TGTGCCAGCAGTTACGCTCGGACAGGGACAATGAATTCACCCCTCCACTTT. It specifies CASSYARTGTMNSPLHF.

The V and J genes are TRBV27 and TRBJ2-7; possible D gene TRBD2, 6 bases. Germline CDR1 is MNHEY and CDR2 is SMNVEV (reference sequence). This CDR3 comprises 13 residues. V was clipped by 2 bases and J by 2 bases, with 7 bases between them. The CDR3 region is CASSLAGPYEQYF. The DNA of the CDR3 is TGTGCCAGCAGTTTAGCGGGGCCCTACGAGCAGTACTTC.

The gene calls are TRBV5-1 and TRBJ2-7; 7 positions match TRBD2. From germline, CDR1 is SGHRS and CDR2 YFSETQ. This CDR3 is 14 amino acids long. Unmatched junction bases numbered 8, after V lost 4 bases and J lost 4 bases. The CDR3: CASSATSATYEQYF. For the CDR3, the DNA is TGCGCCAGCAGCGCCACTAGCGCGACTTACGAGCAGTACTTC.

This chain links TRBV19 with TRBJ2-1; the D gene is possibly TRBD1 (6 bases). The V and J ends lost 8 bases and 5 bases respectively, with 13 bases between them. Germline V lookup: CDR1 LNHDA, CDR2 SQIVND (reference sequence). The CDR3 extends over 13 amino acids. CDR3 in amino acids: CASSLWTDNEQFF. The DNA of the CDR3 is TGTGCCAGTTCGCTGTGGACAGACAATGAGCAGTTCTTC.

This chain connects TRBV7-2 to TRBJ2-5; D unclear. The V gene lost 2 bases and the J gene lost 5 bases, with 3 bases spanning the gap. Germline loops: CDR1 SGHTA, CDR2 FQGNSA. The CDR3 sequence is 11 residues long. The CDR3 DNA reads TGTGCCAGCAGCTTACCGGAGACCCAGTACTTC. Translating it yields CASSLPETQYF.

The chain has TRBV6-1 and TRBJ2-3, with TRBD2 identical over 8 bases. Germline assignment: CDR1 MNHNS and CDR2 SASEGT. The CDR3 contains 15 residues. V shed 2 bases, J shed 2 bases, and the junction held 3 bases outside the gene matches. This chain's CDR3 is CASSEIAGTTDTQYF. The CDR3 DNA reads as TGTGCCAGCAGTGAAATAGCGGGAACCACAGATACGCAGTATTTT.

This chain uses TRBV7-3 with TRBJ2-3; 12 bases match TRBD2. The germline V gene encodes CDR1 SGHTA and CDR2 FQGTGA. This CDR3 is 15 amino acids long. V lost 6 bases to trimming and J lost 6 bases; unmatched junction nucleotides: 7. CDR3: CASSLLAGGGDTQYF. The CDR3 DNA follows: TGTGCCAGCAGTTTACTAGCGGGAGGAGGGGATACGCAGTATTTT.

CDR3 amino acids: CASSYPTREQFF. The CDR3, as DNA: TGTGCCAGCAGTTACCCCACGCGTGAGCAGTTCTTC. The chain links TRBV6-2 or TRBV6-3 to TRBJ2-1; D is ambiguous. The V gene lost 2 bases and the J gene lost 9 bases, with 8 bases spanning the gap. Germline loops: CDR1 MNHEY, CDR2 SVGEGT. The length of the CDR3 is 12 residues.

This chain uses TRBV7-2 with TRBJ2-2; D unclear. Germline CDR1 is SGHTA and CDR2 is FQGNSA. The CDR3 extends over 15 amino acids. Trimming cost V 4 bases and J 1 base, with 10 bases left between them. CDR3 in DNA: TGTGCCAGCAGCTCCTTCCTTATGAACACCGGGGAGCTGTTTTTT. The encoded protein is CASSSFLMNTGELFF.

The CDR3 spells CASSVRTEAFF. In nucleotides, the CDR3 is TGCGCCAGCAGCGTGAGGACTGAAGCTTTCTTT. The V gene is TRBV23-1, the J gene TRBJ1-1; D is unclear. TRBV23-1 is an ORF; its function is uncertain. The CDR3 totals 11 residues. V was pared by 6 bases and J by 5 bases, with 7 bases between.

J is TRBJ1-3 and V is TRBV9; no clear D. Germline CDR1 reads SGDLS; CDR2 reads YYNGEE. Trimming cost V 0 bases and J 8 bases, with 12 bases left between them. There are 14 residues in the CDR3. The CDR3 sequence is CASSVVDSFDTIYF. CDR3 bases: TGTGCCAGCAGCGTAGTAGACTCCTTTGACACCATATATTTT.

J is TRBJ2-3 and V is TRBV2; D might be TRBD1 (5 bases). The CDR3 is 11 amino acids. CDR1 is SNHLY, CDR2 FYNNEI, per germline. The V gene lost 10 bases and the J gene lost 0 bases, with 5 bases spanning the gap. The CDR3, as DNA: TGTGCCACAGGGAGCACAGATACGCAGTATTTT. This gives the protein CATGSTDTQYF.

The genes are TRBV12-3 or TRBV12-4 and TRBJ2-4; no firm D call. Trimming took off 8 bases at V and 3 bases at J, with 8 bases between the two ends. This CDR3 comprises 12 residues. For the CDR3, the DNA is TGTGCCAGCGCAAACTACAAAAACATTCAGTACTTC. Translated: CASANYKNIQYF.

The chain has TRBV19 and TRBJ2-3, with TRBD1 matching over 9 bases. Germline trimming cut 5 bases from V and 1 base from J; bases unmatched to any gene: 4. The CDR3 runs 15 residues. Germline V gene data show CDR1 as LNHDA and CDR2 as SQIVND (reference sequence). This CDR3 is CASSRGTGRTDTQYF. CDR3 in DNA: TGTGCCAGTAGTCGGGGGACAGGGCGCACAGATACGCAGTATTTT.

With regard to this clone: The same CDR3 also results from other DNA sequences found in this sample. V is TRBV11-2 and J is TRBJ2-1; 7 bases agree with TRBD2. Germline loops: CDR1 SGHAT, CDR2 FQNNGV. This CDR3 region has 13 residues. The V gene end was trimmed by 3 bases and the J gene end by 8 bases; junction bases not matched to a gene: 4. CDR3 sequence reads: CASSLAGEDEQFF. For the CDR3, the DNA is TGTGCCAGCAGCTTGGCGGGGGAGGATGAGCAGTTCTTC. The variable domain in full, with the rest retrieved from reference TRBV11-2 and TRBJ2-1, is EAGVAQSPRYKIIEKRQSVAFWCNPISGHATLYWYQQILGQGPKLLIQFQNNGVVDDSQLPKDRFSAERLKGVDSTLKIQPAKLEDSAVYLCASSLAGEDEQFFGPGTRLTVL.

V gene TRBV18 combines with J gene TRBJ2-3, with 10 nucleotides matching TRBD1. Germline V lookup: CDR1 KGHSH, CDR2 LQKENI. This CDR3 spans 17 amino acids. Losses at the gene ends were 4 bases for V and 6 bases for J; bases not matched to a gene: 13. CDR3 coding DNA: TGTGCCAGCTCACGCAACCCATTGGGACAGGGGACGGATACGCAGTATTTT. Translating it yields CASSRNPLGQGTDTQYF.

This clone was counted between two and nine times. This chain joins TRBV10-3 and TRBJ1-2; TRBD1 aligns across 8 bases. With 6 bases clipped from V and 7 bases from J, the junction kept 10 bases outside the gene matches. Germline V lookup: CDR1 ENHRY, CDR2 SYGVKD. There are 14 residues in the CDR3. CDR3 nucleotides: TGTGCCATCAGCGGGGGACAGGCCCGGGGTGGCTACACCTTC. The encoded protein is CAISGGQARGGYTF.

This chain connects TRBV4-1 to TRBJ2-1, with 9 bases matching TRBD2. The CDR3 totals 14 residues. The V gene's germline CDR1 is MGHRA and CDR2 YSYEKL. J gave up 8 bases and V 5 bases, and 7 bases lay outside the gene matches. CDR3 region: CASSSSGKDYEQFF. In DNA form, the CDR3 reads TGCGCCAGCAGCTCTAGCGGGAAGGATTATGAGCAGTTCTTC.

The genes are TRBV9 and TRBJ2-1; 7 nucleotides match TRBD2. V shed 7 bases, J shed 5 bases, and the junction held 9 bases outside the gene matches. This CDR3 spans 14 amino acids. Germline V gives CDR1 SGDLS, CDR2 YYNGEE. The CDR3 DNA is TGTGCCAGCGGGCGGGAGATAGGGCACAATGAGCAGTTCTTC. Translating gives CASGREIGHNEQFF.

The chain is built from TRBV9 and TRBJ2-1, with 9 nucleotides matching TRBD2. This CDR3 is 15 amino acids long. Germline V gene sequence: CDR1 SGDLS, CDR2 YYNGEE. V shed 4 bases, J shed 6 bases, and the junction held 8 bases outside the gene matches. CDR3 nucleotides: TGTGCCAGCAGCCCTCGGACTAGCGTCTCCAATGAGCAGTTCTTC. Its protein is CASSPRTSVSNEQFF.

This sequence joins TRBV27 and TRBJ2-4; D not resolved. CDR1 is MNHEY, CDR2 SMNVEV, per germline (reference sequence). This CDR3 contains 16 residues. V lost 0 bases and J lost 0, with 9 bases in between. CDR3 in amino acids: CASSLSFPLAKNIQYF. CDR3 DNA sequence: TGTGCCAGCAGTTTATCATTCCCTCTAGCCAAAAACATTCAGTACTTC.

V and J are TRBV3-1 (or the pseudogene TRBV3-2) and TRBJ2-2, with D tentatively TRBD1 (6 bases). This CDR3 contains 16 residues. CDR1 LGHDT and CDR2 YNNKEL come from the germline V gene (reference sequence). V lost 1 base and J 4 bases, leaving 13 bases between the germline ends. CDR3 nucleotide sequence: TGTGCCAGCAGCCAAGTAGGGGGTAGCGTCACCGGGGAGCTGTTTTTT. It codes for CASSQVGGSVTGELFF.

This sequence joins TRBV7-9 and TRBJ1-6, with a weak D call TRBD1 (5 bases). Looked up from germline, CDR1 is SEHNR and CDR2 is FQNEAQ (reference sequence). This CDR3 comprises 15 residues. Trimming left V 1 base short and J 8 bases short, with 12 bases between. The CDR3 bases are TGTGCCAGCAGCTTAGGTTCACAGGAGTATTCACCCCTCCACTTT. Its protein is CASSLGSQEYSPLHF.

This clone was seen only once. The CDR3 protein is CASSQKREVQETQYF. As DNA, the CDR3 is TGTGCCAGCAGCCAAAAACGGGAAGTCCAAGAGACCCAGTACTTC. V gene TRBV7-2 combines with J gene TRBJ2-5, with D maybe TRBD2 (5 bases). Trimming shortened V by 5 bases and J by 1 base, and 14 bases separated the two germline ends. CDR3 length: 15 amino acids. Germline CDR1 is SGHTA and CDR2 is FQGNSA.

The V and J genes are TRBV14 and TRBJ2-7, with TRBD1 identical over 8 bases. V lost 3 bases to trimming and J lost 6 bases; unmatched junction nucleotides: 7. Per germline, CDR1 SGHDN and CDR2 FVKESK. The CDR3 consists of 14 residues. This CDR3 reads CASSQAGGPGEQYF. The CDR3 DNA follows: TGTGCCAGCAGCCAGGCAGGGGGCCCCGGCGAGCAGTACTTC.